This record covers a single TCR beta chain. This sample is drawn from a study of blood T cells in healthy people across ages. The use of a sample-barcoded 5' primer and a J-beta primer mix characterized a second PCR of 7 to 11 cycles. Each CDR3 protein gets one entry after TCRdb re-called the 5' RACE reads with MiXCR. The repertoire has 450,000 to 650,000 distinct CDR3 sequences, 20% to 30% of them found once; the top ten carry approximately 8.7%. Looked up from germline, CDR1 is MNHNY and CDR2 is SVGAGI (reference sequence). The germline V and J ends were trimmed by 2 bases and 5 bases, with 9 bases remaining between them. CDR3 length: 14 amino acids. This same sample was also part of a study on T cells of mothers and their children.

Sequenced input: blood. This rearrangement joins TRBV6-6 to TRBJ1-4; D gene unclear. The clonotype comes from a boy between 10 and 17 years old in good health. The CDR3 loop reads CASSYLQFNEKLFF. CDR3 sequence (DNA): TGTGCCAGCAGTTACCTACAGTTCAATGAAAAACTGTTTTTT.